Each of the 9 T cell receptor beta chains below was sequenced from the same sample in a study of OX40 agonist ivuxolimab in advanced cancers. TCRdb's table, derived via immunoSEQ multiplex PCR, lists solely in-frame clones and lacks some. The table has roughly 100,000 clones, around 90% seen once; the top ten hold about 0.29%. The starting material was CD4+ or CD8+ T cells sorted from blood, obtained in a trial of the OX40 agonist ivuxolimab. All receptors come from an adult with an advanced solid tumor such as melanoma, head and neck, liver or kidney cancer.

This chain joins TRBV7-9 and TRBJ2-1, with D tentatively TRBD1 (6 bases). The germline V and J ends were trimmed by 8 bases and 2 bases, with 19 bases remaining between them. The CDR3 contains 16 residues. Germline loops: CDR1 SEHNR, CDR2 FQNEAQ (reference sequence). CDR3: CASLRTARSTYNEQFF. The CDR3 region has the DNA TGTGCCAGCTTAAGGACAGCTAGATCCACCTACAATGAGCAGTTCTTC.

This clone has only one observation. The rearrangement joins TRBV27 to TRBJ2-6, with D perhaps TRBD2 (6 bases). Trimming removed 4 bases at V and 0 bases at J, with 7 bases between. The germline CDR1 and CDR2 sequences are MNHEY and SMNVEV (reference sequence). The CDR3 is 15 residues long. CDR3 loop: CASSSGSSGANVLTF. In DNA form, the CDR3 reads TGTGCCAGCAGTTCCGGGAGCTCTGGGGCCAACGTCCTGACTTTC. The whole variable domain, filled in from reference TRBV27 and TRBJ2-6, reads EAQVTQNPRYLITVTGKKLTVTCSQNMNHEYMSWYRQDPGLGLRQIYYSMNVEVTDKGDVPEGYKVSRKEKRNFPLILESPSPNQTSLYFCASSSGSSGANVLTFGAGSRLTVL.

This chain uses TRBV2 with TRBJ2-5, with 8 bases matching TRBD1. The CDR3 runs 15 residues. The trim removed 6 bases at V and 1 base at J, leaving 7 bases unmatched. The germline V gene encodes CDR1 SNHLY and CDR2 FYNNEI. CDR3 DNA sequence: TGTGCCAGCAGGGCGACAGGGGCTCCCCAAGAGACCCAGTACTTC. Its translation is CASRATGAPQETQYF.

This rearrangement joins TRBV5-1 to TRBJ1-1; 11 nucleotides agree with TRBD1. CDR3 length equals 16 residues. V shed 6 bases and J 1 base; nucleotides not matched to a gene: 8. Germline V CDR1 and CDR2: SGHRS, YFSETQ. The CDR3 sequence is CASTISGQGENTEAFF. In nucleotides, the CDR3 is TGCGCCAGCACCATTTCGGGACAGGGGGAGAACACTGAAGCTTTCTTT.

The chain is built from TRBV7-8 and TRBJ1-2; a possible D gene is TRBD1 (5 bases). The CDR3 runs to 13 residues. Germline CDR1 and CDR2: SGHVS and FQNEAQ. The ends were cut back, 1 base at V and 8 bases at J, with 11 bases in the middle. As DNA, the CDR3 is TGTGCCAGCAGCTTAGACAGGATGAGCGGCTACACCTTC. Encoded protein: CASSLDRMSGYTF.

The J gene is TRBJ2-1, the V gene TRBV4-3; perhaps TRBD2 as D (5 bases). The ends were cut back, 1 base at V and 1 base at J, with 14 bases in the middle. This CDR3 comprises 17 residues. In germline, CDR1 is LGHNA, CDR2 YSLEER. The CDR3 coding sequence is TGCGCCAGCAGCCAAGGCTCGAGGGATAGATCCTACAATGAGCAGTTCTTC. It is translated as CASSQGSRDRSYNEQFF.

This sequence joins TRBV19 and TRBJ1-2, with TRBD1 matching 9 bases. The germline V gene encodes CDR1 LNHDA and CDR2 SQIVND (reference sequence). CDR3 length equals 13 residues. The V and J ends lost 5 bases and 5 bases, in that order; junction bases with no gene match: 3. The CDR3 loop reads CASSGTGKYGYTF. Here the CDR3 DNA reads TGTGCCAGTAGTGGGACAGGGAAATATGGCTACACCTTC.

This clone was counted a few times. The rearrangement uses TRBV11-2 and TRBJ2-7; the D call may be TRBD1 or TRBD2 (5 bases each). The length of the CDR3 is 15 residues. CDR1 is SGHAT and CDR2 is FQNNGV in the germline V gene. Trimming left V 4 bases short and J 3 bases short, with 16 bases between. The CDR3 protein is CASSSLRAGSYEQYF. CDR3 DNA sequence: TGTGCCAGCAGCTCCCTGAGGGCAGGGAGCTACGAGCAGTACTTC. Variable domain in full (rest from reference TRBV11-2 and TRBJ2-7): EAGVAQSPRYKIIEKRQSVAFWCNPISGHATLYWYQQILGQGPKLLIQFQNNGVVDDSQLPKDRFSAERLKGVDSTLKIQPAKLEDSAVYLCASSSLRAGSYEQYFGPGTRLTVT.

The chain's CDR3 is CAWSGQGNSPLHF. CDR3 coding DNA: TGTGCCTGGAGTGGGCAGGGTAATTCACCCCTCCACTTT. The J gene is TRBJ1-6, the V gene TRBV30; tentatively, D is TRBD1 (5 bases). The CDR3 loop spans 13 amino acids. V lost 1 base to trimming and J lost 6 bases, with 7 bases between them. CDR1 is GTSNPN and CDR2 is SVGIG in the germline V gene (reference sequence).